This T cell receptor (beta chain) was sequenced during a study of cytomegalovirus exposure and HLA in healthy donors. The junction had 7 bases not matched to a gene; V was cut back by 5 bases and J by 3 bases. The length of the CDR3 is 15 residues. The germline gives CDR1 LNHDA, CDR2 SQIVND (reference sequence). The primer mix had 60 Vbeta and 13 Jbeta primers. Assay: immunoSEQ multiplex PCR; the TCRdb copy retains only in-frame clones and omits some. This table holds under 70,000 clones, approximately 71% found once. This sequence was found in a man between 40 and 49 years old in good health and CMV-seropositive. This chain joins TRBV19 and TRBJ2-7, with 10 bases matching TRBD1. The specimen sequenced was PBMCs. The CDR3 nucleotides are TGTGCCAGTAGTTCCGCCCGGACAGGGGGCTACGAGCAGTACTTC. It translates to CASSSARTGGYEQYF.